This passage covers 17 T cell receptor beta chains from one sample sequenced in a study of blood T cell repertoires in COVID-19 (dated by TCRdb to 2020 to 2022). The library relied on the immunoSEQ multiplex PCR assay. TCRdb obtained this table from immuneACCESS and retained in-frame rearrangements with V and J assigned. These tables miss some clones; where compared with another copy, unresolved V genes account for less than half of the shortfall, and the remainder is unexplained. In all, the sample holds about 55,000 clones, and more than 70% of those were seen once. Roughly 15% of the sample comes from the top ten. Sequenced: peripheral blood. The receptors derive from a human donor in a cohort sampled during active COVID-19.

V gene TRBV29-1 combines with J gene TRBJ2-3; 7 positions agree with TRBD2. J lost 2 bases, V lost 6 bases, and 11 bases had no gene match. The CDR3 covers 15 residues. Germline lookup yields CDR1 SQVTM and CDR2 ANQGSEA. CDR3 sequence reads: CSVTGKAGVTDTQYF. The CDR3 coding sequence is TGCAGCGTCACAGGAAAGGCGGGAGTCACAGATACGCAGTATTTT.

V gene TRBV9 combines with J gene TRBJ1-3; D is possibly TRBD1 (6 bases). The germline gives CDR1 SGDLS, CDR2 YYNGEE. The V end lost 1 base, the J end lost 2 bases, and 10 bases lay between the germline ends. CDR3 length: 15 residues. Written as DNA, the CDR3 is TGTGCCAGCAGCGTACAGGGGTTTGCTGGAAACACCATATATTTT. This codes for CASSVQGFAGNTIYF.

The V call is TRBV5-8, the J call TRBJ1-2; the D is unclear. The germline CDR1 and CDR2 sequences are SGHTS and YDEGEE. The V and J ends lost 4 bases and 5 bases respectively, with 18 bases between them. The CDR3 contains 15 residues. CDR3 residues: CASSSTGFVPYGYTF. The CDR3 nucleotides read TGTGCCAGCAGCAGCACGGGGTTCGTCCCGTATGGCTACACCTTC.

The rearrangement joins TRBV11-2 to TRBJ2-5; 7 nucleotides agree with TRBD2. CDR1 is SGHAT, CDR2 FQNNGV, per germline. The CDR3 loop spans 16 amino acids. V dropped 3 bases and J dropped 1; count of bases not matched to a gene: 8. In DNA, the CDR3 is TGTGCCAGCAGCTTCTCACACGGGACTACCCAAGAGACCCAGTACTTC. This translates into CASSFSHGTTQETQYF.

The chain recombines TRBV18 with TRBJ2-3; 8 nucleotides align to TRBD2. Germline CDR1 and CDR2: KGHSH and LQKENI. V shed 8 bases, J shed 1 base, and the junction held 11 bases outside the gene matches. This CDR3 spans 16 amino acids. CDR3 bases: TGTGCCAGCCGGTCCCTAGGAGCGGGGGGCACAGATACGCAGTATTTT. Amino acids: CASRSLGAGGTDTQYF.

The genes are TRBV27 and TRBJ1-6, with 7 bases aligning to TRBD1. CDR3 length equals 15 residues. Per the germline V gene, CDR1 is MNHEY and CDR2 is SMNVEV (reference sequence). Germline trimming cut 6 bases from V and 9 bases from J; bases unmatched to any gene: 11. The CDR3 region has the DNA TGTGCCAGCAGGCAATTTGACAGGGCAGGTTCACCCCTCCACTTT. Translated: CASRQFDRAGSPLHF.

This chain uses TRBV6-5 with TRBJ1-2, with D possibly TRBD1 on 5 matching bases. Trimming removed 6 bases from V and 3 bases from J, with 14 bases in between. The CDR3 is 14 amino acids. CDR1 MNHEY and CDR2 SVGAGI come from the germline V gene. CDR3 region: CASRTHPGHYGYTF. CDR3 coding DNA: TGTGCCAGCAGAACACATCCAGGGCACTATGGCTACACCTTC.

V gene TRBV15 combines with J gene TRBJ2-3; 8 nucleotides agree with TRBD2. The CDR3 length is 13 residues. The germline V gene encodes CDR1 LNHNV and CDR2 YYDKDF (reference sequence). Losses at the gene ends were 11 bases for V and 6 bases for J; bases not matched to a gene: 10. CDR3 in amino acids: CAASGGAEDTQYF. The CDR3 bases are TGTGCCGCCTCCGGGGGGGCAGAGGATACGCAGTATTTT.

This rearrangement joins TRBV11-2 to TRBJ2-7; no reliable D call. This CDR3 has 12 residues. The germline gives CDR1 SGHAT, CDR2 FQNNGV. V was cut by 2 bases and J by 3 bases, with 5 bases left in between. The CDR3 bases are TGTGCCAGCAGCTTATCGTACTACGAGCAGTACTTC. Protein sequence: CASSLSYYEQYF.

This sequence joins TRBV19 and TRBJ1-5, with D unresolved. Trimming removed 1 base from V and 6 bases from J, with 13 bases in between. The CDR3 loop spans 15 amino acids. In germline, CDR1 is LNHDA, CDR2 SQIVND (reference sequence). The CDR3 DNA follows: TGTGCCAGTAGTATAGCGGGCGTAGCGGGTCAGCCCCAGCATTTT. Translation: CASSIAGVAGQPQHF. The full variable domain, with the rest looked up from reference TRBV19 and TRBJ1-5, is DGGITQSPKYLFRKEGQNVTLSCEQNLNHDAMYWYRQDPGQGLRLIYYSQIVNDFQKGDIAEGYSVSREKKESFPLTVTSAQKNPTAFYLCASSIAGVAGQPQHFGDGTRLSIL.

Written as DNA, the CDR3 is TGTGCCAGCAGCCCACGGGGACACCTAGGGAGCAATCAGCCCCAGCATTTT. Protein product: CASSPRGHLGSNQPQHF. This rearrangement joins TRBV7-6 to TRBJ1-5; D possibly corresponds to TRBD1 (6 bases). Trimming cost V 5 bases and J 1 base, with 18 bases left between them. This CDR3 is built from 17 residues. Germline V gene lookup returns CDR1 SGHVS and CDR2 FNYEAQ.

This chain links TRBV3-1 (or the pseudogene TRBV3-2) with TRBJ2-7; D may be TRBD2 (6 bases). The CDR3 covers 14 residues. The germline V and J ends were trimmed by 3 bases and 0 bases, with 9 bases remaining between them. CDR1 LGHDT and CDR2 YNNKEL come from the germline V gene (reference sequence). The CDR3 reads CASSHWGVSYEQYF. CDR3 coding DNA: TGTGCCAGCAGCCATTGGGGGGTCTCCTACGAGCAGTACTTC.

The chain couples TRBV6-5 to TRBJ1-2; 7 nucleotides align to TRBD1. The germline V gene encodes CDR1 MNHEY and CDR2 SVGAGI. There are 14 residues in the CDR3. After removal of 5 bases from V and 0 bases from J, the junction contained 3 bases not matched to a gene. CDR3 coding DNA: TGTGCCAGCAGTCGACAGGGTTCTAACTATGGCTACACCTTC. This encodes CASSRQGSNYGYTF.

The chain carries TRBV2 and TRBJ1-5, with 7 bases identical to TRBD1. This CDR3 is 14 amino acids long. Germline CDR1 and CDR2: SNHLY and FYNNEI. Trimming removed 5 bases from V and 4 bases from J; junction bases left unmatched: 5. The CDR3 nucleotides read TGTGCCAGCAGTATCGGGACAGCGAATCAGCCCCAGCATTTT. Protein sequence: CASSIGTANQPQHF.

CDR3 in amino acids: CASSLDAGFATEAFF. The CDR3 DNA sequence: TGTGCCAGCAGCTTAGATGCCGGGTTTGCCACTGAAGCTTTCTTT. V gene TRBV7-9 combines with J gene TRBJ1-1; D gene unclear. V dropped 1 base and J dropped 4 bases, with 13 bases sitting between them. Germline V gives CDR1 SEHNR, CDR2 FQNEAQ (reference sequence). The CDR3 consists of 15 residues.

The rearrangement uses TRBV3-1 (or the pseudogene TRBV3-2) and TRBJ2-5, with 9 bases fitting TRBD1. Germline loops: CDR1 LGHDT, CDR2 YNNKEL (reference sequence). This CDR3 region has 16 residues. The J segment lost 5 bases and the V segment lost 3 bases, leaving 10 bases of the junction unmatched. The CDR3 loop reads CASSHAGYRGQETQYF. CDR3 DNA sequence: TGTGCCAGCAGCCACGCCGGGTACAGGGGGCAGGAGACCCAGTACTTC.

J is TRBJ1-4 and V is TRBV19; D may be TRBD1 (6 bases). This CDR3 has 16 residues. The V gene lost 3 bases and the J gene lost 0 bases, with 11 bases spanning the gap. Germline V lookup: CDR1 LNHDA, CDR2 SQIVND (reference sequence). The CDR3 coding sequence is TGTGCCAGTAGTATTTCCAGGGGCCCAACTAATGAAAAACTGTTTTTT. This codes for CASSISRGPTNEKLFF.